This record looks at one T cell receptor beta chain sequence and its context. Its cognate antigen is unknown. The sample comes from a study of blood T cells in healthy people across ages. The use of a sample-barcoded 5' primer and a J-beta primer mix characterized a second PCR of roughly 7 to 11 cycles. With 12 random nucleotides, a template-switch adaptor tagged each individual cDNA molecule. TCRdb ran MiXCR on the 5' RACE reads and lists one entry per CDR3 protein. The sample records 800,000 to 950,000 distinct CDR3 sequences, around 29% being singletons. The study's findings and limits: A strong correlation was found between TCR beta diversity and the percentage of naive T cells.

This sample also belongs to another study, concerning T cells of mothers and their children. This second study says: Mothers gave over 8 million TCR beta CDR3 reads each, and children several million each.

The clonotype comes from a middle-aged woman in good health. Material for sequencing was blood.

DNA for the CDR3: TGCAGCGTTGAAGATTGGGCGACGGGGGGGATCCAAGAGACCCAGTACTTC. Amino acid sequence: CSVEDWATGGIQETQYF. The genes are TRBV29-1 and TRBJ2-5, with TRBD2 matching 8 bases. Germline CDR1 reads SQVTM; CDR2 reads ANQGSEA. V was pared by 0 bases and J by 1 base, with 10 bases of the junction left unmatched. CDR3 length equals 17 residues.